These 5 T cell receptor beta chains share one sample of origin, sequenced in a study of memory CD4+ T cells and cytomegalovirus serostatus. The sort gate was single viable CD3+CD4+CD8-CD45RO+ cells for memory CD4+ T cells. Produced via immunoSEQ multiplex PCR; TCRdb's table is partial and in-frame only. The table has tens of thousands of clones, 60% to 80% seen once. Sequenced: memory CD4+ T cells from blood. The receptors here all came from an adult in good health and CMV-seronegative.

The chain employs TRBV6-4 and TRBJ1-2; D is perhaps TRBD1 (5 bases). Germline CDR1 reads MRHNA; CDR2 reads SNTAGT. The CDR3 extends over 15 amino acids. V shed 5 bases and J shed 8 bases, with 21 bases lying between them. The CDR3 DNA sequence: TGTGCCAGCAGTTTAAAAGGGGATGGTGGAGGAGGCTACACCTTC. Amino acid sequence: CASSLKGDGGGGYTF.

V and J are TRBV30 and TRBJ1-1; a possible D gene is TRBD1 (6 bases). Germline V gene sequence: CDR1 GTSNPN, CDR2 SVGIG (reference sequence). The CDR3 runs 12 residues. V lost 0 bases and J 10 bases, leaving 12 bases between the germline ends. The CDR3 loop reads CAWSVIRGGAFF. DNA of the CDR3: TGTGCCTGGAGTGTAATTAGGGGGGGAGCTTTCTTT.

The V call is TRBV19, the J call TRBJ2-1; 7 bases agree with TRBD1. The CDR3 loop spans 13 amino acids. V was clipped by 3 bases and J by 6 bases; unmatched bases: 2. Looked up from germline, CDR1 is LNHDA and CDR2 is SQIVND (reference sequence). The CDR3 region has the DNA TGTGCCAGTAGTATCACAGGGGCCAATGAGCAGTTCTTC. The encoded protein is CASSITGANEQFF.

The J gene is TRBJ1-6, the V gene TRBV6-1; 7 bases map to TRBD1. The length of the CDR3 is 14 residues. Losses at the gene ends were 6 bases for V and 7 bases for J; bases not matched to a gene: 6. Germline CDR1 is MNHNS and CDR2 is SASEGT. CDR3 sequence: CASRDRLVNSPLHF. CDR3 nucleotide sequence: TGTGCCAGCAGGGACAGGCTGGTCAATTCACCCCTCCACTTT.

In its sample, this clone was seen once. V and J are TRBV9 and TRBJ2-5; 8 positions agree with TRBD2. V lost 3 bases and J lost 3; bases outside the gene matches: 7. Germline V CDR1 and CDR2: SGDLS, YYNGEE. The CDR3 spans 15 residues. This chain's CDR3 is CASSAQTGGEETQYF. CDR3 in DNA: TGTGCCAGCAGCGCTCAGACGGGAGGGGAAGAGACCCAGTACTTC.